A single sample gave rise to the 22 T cell receptor beta chains below, sequenced in a study of T cell responses to AZD1222 COVID-19 vaccine. Data came from immunoSEQ multiplex PCR; TCRdb stores just in-frame clones and leaves some out. The sample consists of 75,000 to 90,000 clones, about 85% of them appearing once. The sample here was peripheral blood, taken on day 0 of AZD1222 vaccination. The receptors here all came from an adult in good health.

This chain links TRBV7-6 with TRBJ2-5, with D unclear. CDR3 length: 13 residues. Trimming left V 0 bases short and J 1 base short, with 3 bases between. CDR1 SGHVS and CDR2 FNYEAQ come from the germline V gene. Here the CDR3 DNA reads TGTGCCAGCAGCTTAGCTAGCCAAGAGACCCAGTACTTC. Encoded protein: CASSLASQETQYF.

V is TRBV7-2 and J is TRBJ2-7; a weak D match, TRBD2 (6 bases). Germline V lookup: CDR1 SGHTA, CDR2 FQGNSA. V was trimmed by 5 bases and J by 3 bases, leaving 14 bases between them. The CDR3 runs 14 residues. CDR3 amino acids: CASSPGRRFYEQYF. DNA of the CDR3: TGTGCCAGCAGCCCAGGGAGGCGATTCTACGAGCAGTACTTC. The entire variable domain, with the rest obtained from reference TRBV7-2 and TRBJ2-7, is as follows: GAGVSQSPSNKVTEKGKDVELRCDPISGHTALYWYRQSLGQGLEFLIYFQGNSAPDKSGLPSDRFSAERTGGSVSTLTIQRTQQEDSAVYLCASSPGRRFYEQYFGPGTRLTVT.

This chain joins TRBV27 and TRBJ1-5, with 8 bases fitting TRBD1. Per the germline V gene, CDR1 is MNHEY and CDR2 is SMNVEV (reference sequence). V was pared by 4 bases and J by 5 bases, with 10 bases of the junction left unmatched. The CDR3 spans 16 residues. Here the CDR3 DNA reads TGTGCCAGCAGTTCCCTCCGACAGGGGAGGTATCAGCCCCAGCATTTT. Protein: CASSSLRQGRYQPQHF.

The rearrangement links TRBV11-2 to TRBJ2-3; 14 bases agree with TRBD2. CDR1 and CDR2 (germline): SGHAT, FQNNGV. This CDR3 spans 19 amino acids. J lost 4 bases, V lost 5 bases, and 14 bases had no gene match. The CDR3 DNA is TGTGCCAGCAGCAATGGACTAGCGGGGGGCCTGGCCGCGGCAGATACGCAGTATTTT. Translation: CASSNGLAGGLAAADTQYF.

This chain joins TRBV7-8 and TRBJ2-7, with TRBD1 identical over 9 bases. Trimming cost V 0 bases and J 3 bases; bases outside gene matches: 3. In germline, CDR1 is SGHVS, CDR2 FQNEAQ. The CDR3 runs to 15 residues. The CDR3 coding sequence is TGTGCCAGCAGCTTAGCCGGGACAGGGCTCTACGAGCAGTACTTC. Its translation is CASSLAGTGLYEQYF.

This rearrangement joins TRBV19 to TRBJ1-2; 8 bases align to TRBD1. Unmatched junction bases numbered 6, after V lost 5 bases and J lost 7 bases. The CDR3 length is 13 residues. Per the germline V gene, CDR1 is LNHDA and CDR2 is SQIVND (reference sequence). The CDR3 region is CASSYQGAGGYTF. The CDR3 DNA follows: TGTGCCAGTAGTTATCAGGGGGCAGGTGGCTACACCTTC.

This chain links TRBV3-1 (or the pseudogene TRBV3-2) with TRBJ2-3; TRBD1 is a possible D gene (6 bases). The V gene's germline CDR1 is LGHDT and CDR2 YNNKEL (reference sequence). This CDR3 contains 14 residues. The V and J ends lost 6 bases and 2 bases respectively, with 12 bases between them. CDR3 protein: CASRPPGDTDTQYF. CDR3 nucleotides: TGTGCCAGCAGACCCCCAGGGGACACAGATACGCAGTATTTT.

The chain is built from TRBV11-2 and TRBJ2-5; possibly TRBD1 or TRBD2 for D (5 bases each). The CDR3 contains 14 residues. Trimming removed 0 bases at V and 7 bases at J, with 12 bases between. The germline V gene has CDR1 SGHAT and CDR2 FQNNGV. The CDR3 DNA is TGTGCCAGCAGCTTAGATCTAGGGGACGGGACCCAGTACTTC. Translation gives CASSLDLGDGTQYF.

The chain is built from TRBV3-1 (or the pseudogene TRBV3-2) and TRBJ1-2; D is unclear. V was trimmed by 3 bases and J by 6 bases, leaving 17 bases between them. CDR1 is LGHDT and CDR2 is YNNKEL in the germline V gene (reference sequence). The CDR3 has 15 amino acids. CDR3 nucleotide sequence: TGTGCCAGCAGCCAGAACGCACGGGCTGGACATGGCTACACCTTC. It encodes CASSQNARAGHGYTF.

The CDR3 coding sequence is TGTGCCAGCAGCGTAGACCCGACGGAAACCTACGAGCAGTACTTC. It is translated as CASSVDPTETYEQYF. V and J are TRBV9 and TRBJ2-7; D is ambiguous. Looked up from germline, CDR1 is SGDLS and CDR2 is YYNGEE. This CDR3 has 15 residues. Trimming pared 0 bases from V and 2 bases from J, leaving 12 bases between.

This chain links TRBV24-1 with TRBJ2-1; 13 nucleotides match TRBD2. V dropped 4 bases and J dropped 8; count of bases not matched to a gene: 10. Per germline, CDR1 KGHDR and CDR2 SFDVKD. The CDR3 runs 17 residues. This CDR3 is CATSDFTGTSGADEQFF. CDR3 DNA sequence: TGTGCCACCAGTGACTTCACCGGGACTAGCGGGGCCGATGAGCAGTTCTTC.

The gene calls are TRBV7-8 and TRBJ2-5, with no clear D. Trimming took off 1 base at V and 2 bases at J, with 5 bases between the two ends. The CDR3 is 13 amino acids. Germline V lookup: CDR1 SGHVS, CDR2 FQNEAQ. The CDR3: CASSLGHQETQYF. Written as DNA, the CDR3 is TGTGCCAGCAGCTTAGGACATCAAGAGACCCAGTACTTC. Complete variable domain (other parts from reference TRBV7-8 and TRBJ2-5): GAGVSQSPRYKVAKRGQDVALRCDPISGHVSLFWYQQALGQGPEFLTYFQNEAQLDKSGLPSDRFFAERPEGSVSTLKIQRTQQEDSAVYLCASSLGHQETQYFGPGTRLLVL.

The V gene is TRBV7-3, the J gene TRBJ2-1; perhaps D is TRBD1 or TRBD2 (6 bases each). CDR1 SGHTA and CDR2 FQGTGA come from the germline V gene. The CDR3 has 14 residues. Between the trimmed V and J ends, which lost 5 bases and 6 bases, there was a span of 14 bases. CDR3 residues: CASSPSGGLNEQFF. The CDR3 region has the DNA TGTGCCAGCAGCCCCAGTGGGGGGCTCAATGAGCAGTTCTTC.

This chain connects TRBV20-1 to TRBJ1-1; TRBD1 matches at 7 bases. J gave up 10 bases and V 7 bases, and 6 bases lay outside the gene matches. The CDR3 is made up of 10 amino acids. Looked up from germline, CDR1 is DFQATT and CDR2 is SNEGSKA (reference sequence). The CDR3 DNA reads TGCAGTGTTAAGGGGGCGAGAGCTTTCTTT. It translates to CSVKGARAFF.

This clone was picked up a small number of times. This chain connects TRBV7-6 to TRBJ1-6; D ambiguous. V was trimmed by 6 bases and J by 5 bases, leaving 17 bases between them. CDR3 length: 16 residues. Germline V lookup: CDR1 SGHVS, CDR2 FNYEAQ. The CDR3 DNA is TGTGCCAGCAGTCAATCTTCCGGGAGTAATAATTCACCCCTCCACTTT. This encodes CASSQSSGSNNSPLHF.

The rearrangement uses TRBV7-6 and TRBJ2-5; perhaps TRBD2 as D (6 bases). Germline loops: CDR1 SGHVS, CDR2 FNYEAQ. Trimming took off 5 bases at V and 5 bases at J, with 15 bases between the two ends. The CDR3 is 14 residues long. The CDR3, as DNA: TGTGCCAGCAGCCGAGGGACTCGCACGGAGACCCAGTACTTC. Translating it yields CASSRGTRTETQYF.

In its sample, this clone was seen a few times. The genes are TRBV14 and TRBJ2-7; TRBD1 matches at 8 bases. V gave up 4 bases and J gave up 2 bases; unmatched junction bases: 4. Germline assignment: CDR1 SGHDN and CDR2 FVKESK. This CDR3 is built from 14 residues. For the CDR3, the DNA is TGTGCCAGCAGCCCGGGACAGGTTACCTACGAGCAGTACTTC. It yields the protein CASSPGQVTYEQYF.

This clone has more than one count but fewer than ten. The rearrangement links TRBV5-8 to TRBJ2-5; 10 bases are a match to TRBD2. Per germline, CDR1 SGHTS and CDR2 YDEGEE. After removal of 4 bases from V and 6 bases from J, the junction contained 12 bases not matched to a gene. The CDR3 consists of 16 residues. CDR3 sequence reads: CASSMRASGGVKTQYF. The CDR3 DNA sequence: TGTGCCAGCAGCATGAGAGCCAGCGGGGGGGTGAAGACCCAGTACTTC.

The chain uses TRBV28 and TRBJ1-1; tentatively, D is TRBD1 (5 bases). The ends were cut back, 6 bases at V and 3 bases at J, with 17 bases in the middle. CDR1 is MDHEN, CDR2 SYDVKM, per germline. The CDR3 spans 15 residues. The CDR3 loop is CASSPPGRRDTEAFF. The CDR3 DNA reads as TGTGCCAGCAGCCCACCGGGGCGCCGGGACACTGAAGCTTTCTTT. Using reference TRBV28 and TRBJ1-1 for the parts outside the CDR3, the full variable domain is DVKVTQSSRYLVKRTGEKVFLECVQDMDHENMFWYRQDPGLGLRLIYFSYDVKMKEKGDIPEGYSVSREKKERFSLILESASTNQTSMYLCASSPPGRRDTEAFFGQGTRLTVV.

This clone was counted once. The chain has TRBV10-3 and TRBJ2-2; D gene ambiguous. The ends were cut back, 3 bases at V and 1 base at J, with 12 bases in the middle. This CDR3 is 16 amino acids long. The germline CDR1 and CDR2 sequences are ENHRY and SYGVKD. CDR3 protein: CAISDERTVNTGELFF. CDR3 sequence (DNA): TGTGCCATCAGTGACGAGCGAACGGTGAACACCGGGGAGCTGTTTTTT.

This clone was seen only a few times. The J gene is TRBJ2-1, the V gene TRBV9; 7 bases fit TRBD1. The CDR3 covers 13 residues. Germline V lookup: CDR1 SGDLS, CDR2 YYNGEE. With V trimmed by 3 bases and J by 8 bases, 5 bases remained unmatched. CDR3 sequence: CASSATGVDEQFF. In DNA, the CDR3 is TGTGCCAGCAGCGCTACAGGGGTAGATGAGCAGTTCTTC.

The V and J genes are TRBV5-6 and TRBJ1-5, with unresolved D. The length of the CDR3 is 14 residues. Germline-derived CDR1 and CDR2 are SGHDT and YYEEEE. V dropped 1 base and J dropped 3 bases, with 8 bases sitting between them. The chain's CDR3 is CASSLYTLNQPQHF. The CDR3 nucleotides are TGTGCCAGCAGCTTGTACACACTCAATCAGCCCCAGCATTTT. Variable domain in full (rest from reference TRBV5-6 and TRBJ1-5): DAGVTQSPTHLIKTRGQQVTLRCSPKSGHDTVSWYQQALGQGPQFIFQYYEEEERQRGNFPDRFSGHQFPNYSSELNVNALLLGDSALYLCASSLYTLNQPQHFGDGTRLSIL.